This T cell receptor (beta chain) was sequenced in a study of metastatic and nonmetastatic thyroid tumors. Germline V gives CDR1 SGHRS, CDR2 YFSETQ. The germline V and J ends were trimmed by 3 bases and 4 bases, with 13 bases remaining between them. The CDR3 runs to 14 residues. Patients had received no treatment of any kind before thyroid surgery. This clone was counted ten times or more. This same CDR3 is encoded by further DNA sequences in the sample. MiXCR reprocessed the PCR reads for TCRdb. The sample carries over 20,000 clones, 20% to 30% recorded once. The receptor's source is a male donor with papillary thyroid cancer or a benign thyroid nodule (not recorded which). Some clones in this sample may be carry-over from other donors' samples. The sample consisted of tumor tissue. V and J are TRBV5-1 and TRBJ2-5, with D maybe TRBD1 (5 bases). CDR3 in amino acids: CASSYRSGPETQYF. Here the CDR3 DNA reads TGCGCCAGCAGCTACCGGTCAGGGCCAGAGACCCAGTACTTC.